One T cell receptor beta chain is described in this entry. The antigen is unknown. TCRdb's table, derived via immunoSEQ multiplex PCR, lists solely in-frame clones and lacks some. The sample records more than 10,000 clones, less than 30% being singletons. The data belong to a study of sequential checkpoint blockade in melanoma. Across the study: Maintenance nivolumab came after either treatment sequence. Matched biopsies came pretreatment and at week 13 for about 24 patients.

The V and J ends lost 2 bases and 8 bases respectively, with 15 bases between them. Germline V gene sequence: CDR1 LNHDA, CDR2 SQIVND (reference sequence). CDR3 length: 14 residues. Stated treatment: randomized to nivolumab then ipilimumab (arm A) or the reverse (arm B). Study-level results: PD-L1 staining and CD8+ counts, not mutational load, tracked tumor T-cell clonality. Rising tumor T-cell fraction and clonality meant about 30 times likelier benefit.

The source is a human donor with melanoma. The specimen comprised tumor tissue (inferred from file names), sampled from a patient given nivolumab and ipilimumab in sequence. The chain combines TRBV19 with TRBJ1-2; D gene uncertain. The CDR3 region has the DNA TGTGCCAGTAGTATACTGGTGGCCACCGGGGGCTACACCTTC. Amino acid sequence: CASSILVATGGYTF.